This section outlines one T cell receptor beta chain sequence together with its context. Its antigen is unidentified. Time point reported: cycle 4 day 1 (C4D1), after 5 to 7 weeks of nivolumab. All trial patients relapsed after autologous stem cell transplantation. The V and J ends lost 5 bases and 1 base respectively, with 24 bases between them. Germline V gene lookup returns CDR1 SGHVS and CDR2 FQNEAQ. The CDR3 spans 19 residues. The assay was immunoSEQ multiplex PCR, and TCRdb's table has in-frame clones only and misses some. The repertoire holds about 24,000 clones, with 81% as singletons. The data stem from a study of PD-1 blockade in classical Hodgkin lymphoma. The study's findings and limits: Diversity similar to that of newly diagnosed patients was seen at baseline in complete responders. In newly diagnosed patients, baseline TCR diversity was reportedly below that of healthy donors.

Here the sequenced sample was peripheral blood mononuclear cells (PBMCs), taken before the fourth cycle of nivolumab. This TCR came from a human donor with classical Hodgkin lymphoma. This chain joins TRBV7-8 and TRBJ1-3; possible D gene TRBD1, 5 bases. The CDR3 reads CASSLLQADSSWSGNTIYF. CDR3 coding DNA: TGTGCCAGCAGCCTCCTACAGGCTGACTCGAGCTGGTCTGGAAACACCATATATTTT.